This entry concerns a single TCR beta chain. Its antigen is unknown. The data originate from a study of post-analysis software for immune sequencing data. On the study more broadly: There were relapsing-remitting, secondary progressive and progressive-relapsing multiple sclerosis among the disease courses included.

In germline, CDR1 is MNHNS, CDR2 SASEGT. The CDR3 contains 14 residues. V dropped 11 bases and J dropped 3; count of bases not matched to a gene: 7. Unique molecular identifiers were built into the TCR beta cDNA libraries. The T cell input of about 0.9 to 11 million gave roughly 0.5 million cDNA molecules. Using its own MiXCR run on the PCR reads, TCRdb lists one record per CDR3 protein. This table has about 160,000 distinct CDR3 sequences, around 36% appearing once. Broader study findings: Under F measure analysis, samples from one preparation batch co-clustered strongly.

The chain recombines TRBV6-1 with TRBJ2-2; 9 bases match TRBD2. This specimen consisted of blood, obtained after autologous hematopoietic stem cell transplantation. The receptor's source is a girl aged 5 to 17 with multiple sclerosis. DNA of the CDR3: TGTGCCGTGGACGTAGCGGGAGACACCGGGGAGCTGTTTTTT. Its translation is CAVDVAGDTGELFF.